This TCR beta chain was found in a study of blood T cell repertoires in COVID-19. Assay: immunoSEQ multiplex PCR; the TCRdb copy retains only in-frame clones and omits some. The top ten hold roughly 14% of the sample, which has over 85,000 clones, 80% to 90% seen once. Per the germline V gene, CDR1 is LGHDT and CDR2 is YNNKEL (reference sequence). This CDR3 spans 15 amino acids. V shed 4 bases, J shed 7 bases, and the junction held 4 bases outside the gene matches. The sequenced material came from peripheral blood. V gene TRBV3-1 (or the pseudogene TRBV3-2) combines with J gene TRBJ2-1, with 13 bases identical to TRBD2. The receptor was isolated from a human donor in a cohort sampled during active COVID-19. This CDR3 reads CASSPQGLAGNEQFF. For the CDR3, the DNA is TGTGCCAGCAGCCCTCAGGGACTAGCGGGGAATGAGCAGTTCTTC.